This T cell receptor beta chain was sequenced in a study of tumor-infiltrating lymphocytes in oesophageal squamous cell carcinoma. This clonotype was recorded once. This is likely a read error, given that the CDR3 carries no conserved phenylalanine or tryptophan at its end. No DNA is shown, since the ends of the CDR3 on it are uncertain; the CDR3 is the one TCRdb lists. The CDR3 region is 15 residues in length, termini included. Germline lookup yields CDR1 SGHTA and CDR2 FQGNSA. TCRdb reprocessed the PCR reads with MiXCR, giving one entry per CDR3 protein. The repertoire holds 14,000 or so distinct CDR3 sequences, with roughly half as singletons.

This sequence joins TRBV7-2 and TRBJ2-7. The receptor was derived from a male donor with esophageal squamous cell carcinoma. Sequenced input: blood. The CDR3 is CASSFNSYYEQYFGS.